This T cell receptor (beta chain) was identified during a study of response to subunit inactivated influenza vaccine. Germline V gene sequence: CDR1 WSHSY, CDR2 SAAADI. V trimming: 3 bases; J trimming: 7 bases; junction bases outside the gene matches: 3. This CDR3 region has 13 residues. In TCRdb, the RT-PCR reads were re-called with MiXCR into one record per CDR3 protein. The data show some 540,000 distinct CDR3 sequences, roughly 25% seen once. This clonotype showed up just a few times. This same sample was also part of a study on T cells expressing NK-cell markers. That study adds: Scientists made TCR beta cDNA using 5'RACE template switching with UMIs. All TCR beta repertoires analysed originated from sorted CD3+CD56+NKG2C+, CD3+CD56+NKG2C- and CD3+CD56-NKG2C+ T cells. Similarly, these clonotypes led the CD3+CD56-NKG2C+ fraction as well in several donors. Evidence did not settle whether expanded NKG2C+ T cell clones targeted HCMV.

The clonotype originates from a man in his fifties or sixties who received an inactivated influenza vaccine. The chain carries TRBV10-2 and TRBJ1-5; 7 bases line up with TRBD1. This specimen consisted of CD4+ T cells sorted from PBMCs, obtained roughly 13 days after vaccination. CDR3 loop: CASSDGGGQPQHF. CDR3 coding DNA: TGCGCCAGCAGTGACGGAGGGGGCCAGCCCCAGCATTTT.